Given below is one TCR beta chain in context. This CDR3 comprises 14 residues. In germline, CDR1 is MNHEY, CDR2 SVGAGI. The ends were cut back, 7 bases at V and 1 base at J, with 14 bases in the middle. This sample was taken from a study of blood T cell repertoires in COVID-19. Authors' processing steps: The authors estimated nucleated cell counts from reference gene primer amplification. Produced via immunoSEQ multiplex PCR; TCRdb's table is partial and in-frame only. V, J and clone size are taken as reported in that table, and D and trimming were inferred from the DNA itself. The sample includes about 140,000 clones, 65% to 90% of them seen just once.

Sequencing was done on a sample of peripheral blood. The clonotype was recovered from a man aged 45-60 years with acute or convalescent COVID-19. V gene TRBV6-5 combines with J gene TRBJ2-7; a weak D match, TRBD1 (6 bases). The CDR3 loop reads CASNPRGTSYEQYF. DNA for the CDR3: TGTGCCAGCAACCCAAGGGGGACGTCCTACGAGCAGTACTTC.